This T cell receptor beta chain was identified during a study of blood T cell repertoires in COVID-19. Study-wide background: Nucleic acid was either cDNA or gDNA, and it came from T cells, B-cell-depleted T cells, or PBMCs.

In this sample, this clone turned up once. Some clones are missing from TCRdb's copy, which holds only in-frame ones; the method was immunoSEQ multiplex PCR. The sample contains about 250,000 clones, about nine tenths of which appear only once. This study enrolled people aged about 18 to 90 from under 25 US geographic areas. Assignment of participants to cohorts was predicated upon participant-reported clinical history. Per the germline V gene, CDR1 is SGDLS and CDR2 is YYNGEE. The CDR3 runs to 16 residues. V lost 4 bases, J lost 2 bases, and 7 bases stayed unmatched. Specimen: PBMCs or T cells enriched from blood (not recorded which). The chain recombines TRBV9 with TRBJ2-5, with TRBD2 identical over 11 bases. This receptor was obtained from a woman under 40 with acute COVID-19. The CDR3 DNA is TGTGCCAGCAGCCTCGGGACTAGCGGATTACAAGAGACCCAGTACTTC. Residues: CASSLGTSGLQETQYF.